This T cell receptor (beta chain) comes out of a study of blood T cells in healthy people across ages (dated by TCRdb to the mid-2010s). Regarding the research as a whole: In model experiments, roughly one uniquely barcoded TCR beta cDNA molecule per two T cells was captured by template switching. Using deep sequencing normalized with unique cDNA molecular identifiers, the study measured how TCR beta repertoire diversity changes with age. Four age groups were formed from the donors: young (average approximately 15 years), middle-aged (approximately 39), aged (roughly 56) and long-lived (less than 85). Donors of different ages were randomly distributed across sequencing lanes to avoid experimental bias. Two additional independent replicas of 1 million unique cDNA reads from the same blood draw were analyzed for two donors (one aged 18 to 30 and one aged 80 or older).

V and J are trimmed by 6 bases and 0 bases, and the gene matches miss 10 bases of the junction. CDR3 length: 17 amino acids, cysteine to phenylalanine. Just the 51-base CDR3 DNA is kept, in frame starting at base 1. This clonotype was counted ten times or more. The antigen it binds to is not known. Base-call qualities are not available, and no considerably larger clone is one nucleotide away. The roughly 42 donors, aged about 6 to 100 years, were systemically healthy Caucasian individuals from Russia. Each donor gave 8 to 10 milliliters of peripheral blood, drawn into EDTA-treated Vacutainer tubes. Ficoll-Paque density-gradient centrifugation was used to isolate PBMCs, with at least 7 million per sample. Total RNA, at least 5 micrograms per sample, was extracted from PBMCs with Trizol reagent. For every donor, flow cytometry on a PBMC aliquot measured the percentage of naive CD45RAhigh/CD27high T cells.

The protocol used for the library was 5' RACE. Sequencing relied on an Illumina HiSeq 2500. The second PCR ran for about 7 to 11 cycles and used a J-beta primer mix along with a sample-barcoded 5' primer. Each TCR beta cDNA molecule received a unique molecular identifier from a template-switch 5' adaptor carrying 12 random nucleotides. At least 2.5 million CDR3-containing paired-end reads were obtained from each sample. First-strand cDNA synthesis was performed from all RNA using the Mint cDNA synthesis kit, with priming by a TRBC-specific oligonucleotide. Following uracil-DNA glycosylase treatment, all cDNA underwent a first 18-cycle PCR with the universal primers M1SS and BC2_uni_R. Concerning the study's data processing: Each sample was normalized by randomly selecting 1 million high-quality reads, each carrying a distinct molecular identifier. Reads with shared molecular identifiers were discarded instead of being binned into consensus sequences. MiTCR, with a Q25 quality threshold and the strictest error-elimination algorithm, was used for CDR3 identification, clonotype clustering and error correction. Lower-bound total TCR beta diversity was estimated with a nonparametric unseen species model using Euler transformation. TCRdb took the public reads, trimmed them with fastp at Q25, ran MiXCR for clone calling and kept in-frame beta chains. Every entry covers one CDR3 protein and lists the most common genes and DNA from its rows. These V and J calls rely on TCRdb rather than the paper's analysis. In all, the sample holds under 950,000 distinct CDR3 sequences, and approximately 21% of those were seen once. The biggest ten clones account for around a fifth of the sample.

On the study overall, not on this receptor specifically: Total diversity estimates from one million sequenced T cells were considered lower bounds and underestimates. Since profiling was done on bulk unsorted PBMCs, naive and antigen-experienced compartments could not be conclusively compared. The CMV infection status of donors was not known, potentially confounding age-related changes in expanded clonotypes. Compared with the aged group, the long-lived group had more naive CD4+ T cells, fewer expanded clones and increased TCR diversity, suggesting age selection. Observed TCR beta diversity per million T cells fell roughly linearly with age, and a significant reduction was already apparent by age around 39. There was a strong correlation between observed TCR beta diversity and the percentage of naive T cells measured by flow cytometry.

Sequenced: blood. The sequence derives from a man between 65 and 85 years old in good health. Recombination linked TRBV12-3 or TRBV12-4 to TRBJ1-1; TRBD1 aligns with 10 central bases. The CDR3 region has the sequence CASRPVPGQGMNTEAFF. The sequenced DNA: TGTGCCAGCAGACCAGTCCCGGGACAGGGGATGAACACTGAAGCTTTCTTT.